This T cell receptor (beta chain) derives from a study of shared clonotypes between healthy human individuals. The V end was cut by 7 bases, the J end by 4 bases, with 10 bases between. The CDR3 extends over 12 amino acids. Germline V gives CDR1 SNHLY, CDR2 FYNNEI. Generated by immunoSEQ multiplex PCR, the TCRdb table keeps only in-frame clones and is missing some. The sample carries over 2 million clones, 80% to 95% recorded once. The chain employs TRBV2 and TRBJ1-2; no firm D call. Sequencing used naive CD4+ T cells from PBMCs. Subset denoted: CD45RA+ positively selected. This TCR was recovered from a man between 18 and 35 years old in good health. Some clones in this sample may be carry-over from other donors' samples. The CDR3 sequence is CASTVAGYGYTF. The CDR3 coding sequence is TGTGCCAGCACCGTAGCCGGCTATGGCTACACCTTC.